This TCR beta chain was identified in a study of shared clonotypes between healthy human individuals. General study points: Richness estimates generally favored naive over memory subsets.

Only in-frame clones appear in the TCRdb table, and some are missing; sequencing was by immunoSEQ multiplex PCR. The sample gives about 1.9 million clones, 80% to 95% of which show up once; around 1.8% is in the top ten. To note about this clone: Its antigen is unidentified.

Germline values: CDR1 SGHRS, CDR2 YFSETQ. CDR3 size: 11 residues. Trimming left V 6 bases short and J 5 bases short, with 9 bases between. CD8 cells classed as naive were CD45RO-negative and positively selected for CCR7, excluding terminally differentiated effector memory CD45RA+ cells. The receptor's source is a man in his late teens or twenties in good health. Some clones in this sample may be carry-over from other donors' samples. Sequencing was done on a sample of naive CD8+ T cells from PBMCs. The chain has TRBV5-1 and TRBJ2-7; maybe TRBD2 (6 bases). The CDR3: CASKGGNEQYF. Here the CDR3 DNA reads TGCGCCAGCAAGGGCGGGAACGAGCAGTACTTC.